The clone carrying this T cell receptor (beta chain) was seen many times. The data are from a study of regulatory T cells in long-lasting Graves disease. CDR3-region Arm-PCR and iRepertoire HTBI primers produced the TCR beta libraries. In TCRdb, the multiplex PCR reads were re-called with MiXCR into one record per CDR3 protein. The sample includes more than 300,000 distinct CDR3 sequences, roughly 10% of them seen just once. Time point in this sample: newly diagnosed GD, antithyroid drugs for less than 3 months. TCR sequences were obtained from RNA taken from PBMCs. This CDR3 comprises 22 residues. Trimming took 1 base from V and 0 from J, leaving 31 bases between them. Germline V lookup: CDR1 SGHTA, CDR2 FQGNSA. Separately, the same data were catalogued under a study of T cells in Graves' hyperthyroidism and ophthalmopathy. That work adds: A median about 6 months before onset, the model predicted ophthalmopathy.

Sequences were derived from peripheral blood mononuclear cells (PBMCs), sampled at new diagnosis, from a patient treated with antithyroid drugs. V usage is TRBV7-2 and J usage is TRBJ2-7, with a tentative D call TRBD1 (6 bases). The sequence was obtained from a woman aged 18-30 years with Graves disease. In DNA form, the CDR3 reads TGTGCCAGCAGCTTAGTGTCGACAGGAACAACAATCAAACGACCAAGCTCCTACGAGCAGTACTTC. Translating it yields CASSLVSTGTTIKRPSSYEQYF. Using reference TRBV7-2 and TRBJ2-7 for the parts outside the CDR3, the full variable domain is GAGVSQSPSNKVTEKGKDVELRCDPISGHTALYWYRQSLGQGLEFLIYFQGNSAPDKSGLPSDRFSAERTGGSVSTLTIQRTQQEDSAVYLCASSLVSTGTTIKRPSSYEQYFGPGTRLTVT.